This T cell receptor beta chain was profiled in a study of T cell responses to AZD1222 COVID-19 vaccine. Per the germline V gene, CDR1 is LNHDA and CDR2 is SQIVND (reference sequence). V dropped 4 bases and J dropped 7; count of bases not matched to a gene: 12. CDR3 length: 15 residues. Study-level findings and limits: Just a handful of AZD1222 recipients tested seropositive at baseline. In a largely white British group with more females than males, clonal diversity was possibly underestimated. Reportedly, nearly half of unique spike TCRs recognized epitopes outside B.1.351/B.1.1.7 mutations.

TCRdb keeps only in-frame clones here, not all; method: immunoSEQ multiplex PCR. Of more than 75,000 clones in the sample, about four fifths are singletons; the top ten hold roughly 1.3%. This clone is a singleton in its sample. Its antigen is unknown. Source: peripheral blood, taken 28 days after the second AZD1222 dose. The rearrangement links TRBV19 to TRBJ1-1, with 7 nucleotides matching TRBD1. This TCR was recovered from an adult who received the AZD1222 COVID-19 vaccine. The CDR3 DNA reads TGTGCCAGTAGTACGACAGGGTCACCTGGGGGTGAAGCTTTCTTT. Amino acid sequence: CASSTTGSPGGEAFF.